A single sample is the source of the 31 T cell receptor beta chains below, sequenced in a study of OX40 agonist ivuxolimab in advanced cancers. Generated by immunoSEQ multiplex PCR, the TCRdb table keeps only in-frame clones and is missing some. This sample carries 96,000 or so clones, 70% to 85% of them seen once, and the ten largest clones take roughly 5.8%. The sequences come from CD4+ or CD8+ T cells sorted from blood, collected in a trial of the OX40 agonist ivuxolimab. Receptors originate from an adult with an advanced solid tumor such as melanoma, head and neck, liver or kidney cancer.

The gene calls are TRBV5-5 and TRBJ2-5; possible D gene TRBD2, 6 bases. CDR3 length: 13 amino acids. Trimming cost V 5 bases and J 5 bases, with 13 bases left between them. Germline-derived CDR1 and CDR2 are SGHKS and YYEKEE (reference sequence). In nucleotides, the CDR3 is TGTGCCAGCAGTTGGGACTCCTTTGAGACCCAGTACTTC. It encodes CASSWDSFETQYF.

This chain links TRBV15 with TRBJ2-7; 10 nucleotides align to TRBD1. Trimming at V came to 4 bases and at J to 2 bases, leaving 2 bases not matched to a gene. The germline gives CDR1 LNHNV, CDR2 YYDKDF (reference sequence). The CDR3 extends over 14 amino acids. The CDR3 spells CATSTGQGAYEQYF. In DNA, the CDR3 is TGTGCCACCAGCACTGGACAGGGGGCCTACGAGCAGTACTTC.

This rearrangement joins TRBV9 to TRBJ2-3, with TRBD2 identical over 7 bases. The CDR3 is made up of 15 amino acids. Per the germline V gene, CDR1 is SGDLS and CDR2 is YYNGEE. V was clipped by 3 bases and J by 2 bases; unmatched bases: 6. The CDR3 bases are TGTGCCAGCAGCGCGGGACTACCTCTCACAGATACGCAGTATTTT. Protein product: CASSAGLPLTDTQYF. The full variable domain, in which reference TRBV9 and TRBJ2-3 provide the parts outside the CDR3, is DSGVTQTPKHLITATGQRVTLRCSPRSGDLSVYWYQQSLDQGLQFLIQYYNGEERAKGNILERFSAQQFPDLHSELNLSSLELGDSALYFCASSAGLPLTDTQYFGPGTRLTVL.

The chain carries TRBV7-2 and TRBJ2-1; 7 positions agree with TRBD1. V shed 5 bases and J 1 base; nucleotides not matched to a gene: 5. CDR3 length equals 15 residues. Germline V gene data show CDR1 as SGHTA and CDR2 as FQGNSA. The CDR3 is CASSEQGNSYNEQFF. DNA of the CDR3: TGTGCCAGCAGCGAACAGGGGAATTCCTACAATGAGCAGTTCTTC.

The chain links TRBV6-5 to TRBJ1-6; a possible D gene is TRBD1 (6 bases). The CDR3 is made up of 14 amino acids. Trimming took 7 bases from V and 8 from J, leaving 15 bases between them. Germline V gene data show CDR1 as MNHEY and CDR2 as SVGAGI. The chain's CDR3 is CASTPGAGYSPLHF. The CDR3 nucleotides are TGTGCCAGCACCCCAGGGGCCGGGTATTCACCCCTCCACTTT.

The V and J genes are TRBV6-5 and TRBJ2-3; possibly TRBD2 for D (5 bases). The germline gives CDR1 MNHEY, CDR2 SVGAGI. The germline V and J ends were trimmed by 10 bases and 2 bases, with 10 bases remaining between them. The CDR3 spans 12 residues. The CDR3 bases are TGTGCCACCCGGGAATTCACAGATACGCAGTATTTT. Its translation is CATREFTDTQYF.

This clone showed up just a few times. The chain has TRBV7-9 and TRBJ2-3; 11 nucleotides agree with TRBD2. V trimming: 7 bases; J trimming: 1 base; junction bases outside the gene matches: 4. CDR1 SEHNR and CDR2 FQNEAQ come from the germline V gene (reference sequence). CDR3 size: 15 residues. CDR3 region: CASTVGLAGTDTQYF. CDR3 coding DNA: TGTGCCAGCACTGTGGGACTAGCGGGCACAGATACGCAGTATTTT.

As DNA, the CDR3 is TGTGCCACCGGTCGACAGTTAAGCTCTGGAAACACCATATATTTT. Translation: CATGRQLSSGNTIYF. The chain links TRBV10-3 to TRBJ1-3, with a tentative D call TRBD1 (5 bases). V lost 10 bases to trimming and J lost 0 bases, with 16 bases between them. The CDR3 is 15 amino acids. Per the germline V gene, CDR1 is ENHRY and CDR2 is SYGVKD.

This chain joins TRBV30 and TRBJ2-7, with D possibly TRBD2 on 6 matching bases. V shed 3 bases and J shed 1 base, with 13 bases lying between them. CDR1 GTSNPN and CDR2 SVGIG come from the germline V gene (reference sequence). This CDR3 is 14 amino acids long. CDR3 amino acids: CAWRRDSASYEQYF. CDR3 DNA: TGTGCCTGGAGGAGGGACTCAGCGTCCTACGAGCAGTACTTC.

The J gene is TRBJ2-5, the V gene TRBV5-1; 9 bases line up with TRBD1. The tail of the sequence fits TRBJ2-7 better, so the J call may be wrong. Per the germline V gene, CDR1 is SGHRS and CDR2 is YFSETQ. The CDR3 totals 15 residues. This CDR3 reads CASSRGTGLLYEQYF. The CDR3 coding sequence is TGCGCCAGCAGCCGCGGGACAGGGCTACTCTACGAGCAGTACTTC.

This chain joins TRBV6-6 and TRBJ2-7; TRBD2 aligns across 9 bases. The V gene's germline CDR1 is MNHNY and CDR2 SVGAGI (reference sequence). J lost 2 bases, V lost 5 bases, and 4 bases had no gene match. The CDR3 has 14 residues. The CDR3 nucleotides read TGTGCCAGCAGTAGGACTAGCGTAGCCTACGAGCAGTACTTC. Translation: CASSRTSVAYEQYF.

The chain recombines TRBV29-1 with TRBJ2-1; 12 nucleotides line up with TRBD2. Trimming removed 4 bases from V and 2 bases from J; junction bases left unmatched: 3. The CDR3 is 15 residues long. The germline V gene has CDR1 SQVTM and CDR2 ANQGSEA. The CDR3 sequence: CSVVWTSGTYNEQFF. CDR3 coding DNA: TGCAGCGTTGTATGGACTAGCGGGACCTACAATGAGCAGTTCTTC.

The gene calls are TRBV6-5 and TRBJ2-2; either TRBD1 or TRBD2 may supply D (6 bases each). CDR1 and CDR2 (germline): MNHEY, SVGAGI. This CDR3 is 14 amino acids long. V lost 7 bases and J lost 1, with 10 bases in between. Here the CDR3 DNA reads TGTGCCAGCATAGGGGGAGGGAACACCGGGGAGCTGTTTTTT. As protein: CASIGGGNTGELFF.

The chain joins TRBV4-1 to TRBJ2-5, with 7 positions matching TRBD2. V shed 0 bases and J 2 bases; nucleotides not matched to a gene: 12. Germline V gene data show CDR1 as MGHRA and CDR2 as YSYEKL. This CDR3 has 18 residues. The chain's CDR3 is CASSQERRWASGQETQYF. In DNA, the CDR3 is TGCGCCAGCAGCCAAGAAAGGAGGTGGGCTAGCGGTCAAGAGACCCAGTACTTC.

The rearrangement joins TRBV4-1 to TRBJ2-4; no reliable D call. The V end was cut by 0 bases, the J end by 5 bases, with 5 bases between. CDR1 and CDR2 from the germline V gene are MGHRA and YSYEKL. This CDR3 is built from 13 residues. CDR3 region: CASSQDFENIQYF. In nucleotides, the CDR3 is TGCGCCAGCAGCCAAGATTTCGAAAACATTCAGTACTTC.

CDR3 residues: CASSIVGLAGSETQYF. The CDR3 bases are TGTGCCAGTAGTATAGTGGGACTAGCGGGATCCGAGACCCAGTACTTC. The gene calls are TRBV19 and TRBJ2-5; 13 positions agree with TRBD2. Germline trimming cut 1 base from V and 5 bases from J; bases unmatched to any gene: 4. CDR3 length equals 16 residues. The germline CDR1 and CDR2 sequences are LNHDA and SQIVND (reference sequence).

The count of this clone is one. The chain uses TRBV11-2 and TRBJ2-3, with no clear D. The germline V and J ends were trimmed by 5 bases and 9 bases, with 12 bases remaining between them. This CDR3 has 12 residues. Germline CDR1 and CDR2: SGHAT and FQNNGV. The DNA for the CDR3 is TGTGCCAGCAGCGATGCCGTACCCACGCAGTATTTT. Its translation: CASSDAVPTQYF.

The chain employs TRBV15 and TRBJ2-3; the match to TRBD2 covers 7 bases. Losses at the gene ends were 5 bases for V and 0 bases for J; bases not matched to a gene: 8. This CDR3 region has 16 residues. Germline V lookup: CDR1 LNHNV, CDR2 YYDKDF (reference sequence). CDR3 nucleotide sequence: TGTGCCACCAGCCCGTCTAGCGGCTCTAGCACAGATACGCAGTATTTT. Amino acid sequence: CATSPSSGSSTDTQYF.

The CDR3 spells CASSLGGQGAESNQPQHF. The CDR3 bases are TGTGCCAGCAGCTTAGGGGGACAGGGGGCCGAGAGCAATCAGCCCCAGCATTTT. The chain carries TRBV7-9 and TRBJ1-5; TRBD1 matches at 12 bases. CDR1 is SEHNR and CDR2 is FQNEAQ in the germline V gene (reference sequence). With V trimmed by 1 base and J by 1 base, 5 bases remained unmatched. The CDR3 sequence is 18 residues long.

With respect to this clone: The sample contains more than one DNA sequence encoding this CDR3. The chain combines TRBV25-1 with TRBJ2-5; D not certain. TRBJ2-7 explains the end of the DNA better; the J call may be wrong. The CDR3 has 13 residues. Germline V gene lookup returns CDR1 MGHDK and CDR2 SYGVNS. The CDR3 region has the DNA TGTGCCAGCGGTCCTGCGGCCTTCGACGAGCAGTACTTC. Translation: CASGPAAFDEQYF.

V is TRBV5-6 and J is TRBJ1-5; 9 bases line up with TRBD1. The J segment lost 2 bases and the V segment lost 4 bases, leaving 4 bases of the junction unmatched. Germline loops: CDR1 SGHDT, CDR2 YYEEEE. The CDR3 runs to 15 residues. In DNA, the CDR3 is TGTGCCAGCAGCCGGCGGACAGGGGGCAATCAGCCCCAGCATTTT. This encodes CASSRRTGGNQPQHF.

This clone was detected once. This chain uses TRBV4-1 with TRBJ2-3, with 12 bases that match TRBD2. This CDR3 is built from 16 residues. Trimming took 4 bases from V and 5 from J; bases not matched to a gene: 7. CDR1 MGHRA and CDR2 YSYEKL come from the germline V gene. CDR3 bases: TGCGCCAGCAGCCTAGGACTAGCGGGGCCTCAAGATACGCAGTATTTT. It encodes CASSLGLAGPQDTQYF.

This chain links TRBV27 with TRBJ2-5; TRBD1 matches 7 bases. The CDR3 runs 15 residues. Germline CDR1 reads MNHEY; CDR2 reads SMNVEV (reference sequence). Trimming took 4 bases from V and 2 from J; bases not matched to a gene: 7. The DNA of the CDR3 is TGTGCCAGCAGTTCCTACGACAGGGCACAAGAGACCCAGTACTTC. It yields the protein CASSSYDRAQETQYF.

Remarks on this clone: The junction shows a germline mismatch at one end, possibly a read error. V and J are TRBV28 and TRBJ2-7; D gene uncertain. The germline V gene has CDR1 MDHEN and CDR2 SYDVKM. The CDR3 has 14 residues. The DNA of the CDR3 is TGTGCCAGCGGACCCACCAAGACGCCCTACGGGCAGTACTTC. It codes for CASGPTKTPYGQYF.

Of note for this clone: The same CDR3 is also encoded by other DNA sequences in this sample. The chain combines TRBV7-2 with TRBJ2-3; 12 positions agree with TRBD2. The CDR3 sequence is 17 residues long. Germline CDR1 and CDR2: SGHTA and FQGNSA. Trimming removed 2 bases from V and 5 bases from J; junction bases left unmatched: 8. CDR3 in amino acids: CASSLSALAGGKDTQYF. CDR3 DNA sequence: TGTGCCAGCAGCTTATCGGCGCTAGCGGGGGGGAAAGATACGCAGTATTTT.

This clone appeared a single time. Other DNA sequences of this sample code for an identical CDR3. V gene TRBV19 combines with J gene TRBJ1-5, with 10 bases fitting TRBD1. CDR3 size: 15 residues. The V and J ends lost 8 bases and 6 bases, in that order; junction bases with no gene match: 10. Looked up from germline, CDR1 is LNHDA and CDR2 is SQIVND (reference sequence). CDR3 in amino acids: CASAWTGGVGQPQHF. In DNA form, the CDR3 reads TGTGCCAGTGCCTGGACAGGGGGTGTCGGTCAGCCCCAGCATTTT.

This clone was detected only once. This sequence joins TRBV4-1 and TRBJ1-2, with TRBD1 identical over 7 bases. V shed 0 bases, J shed 6 bases, and the junction held 7 bases outside the gene matches. The CDR3 has 15 amino acids. The germline V gene has CDR1 MGHRA and CDR2 YSYEKL. The CDR3 loop reads CASSQDDRDSDGYTF. In nucleotides, the CDR3 is TGCGCCAGCAGCCAAGATGACAGGGATTCAGATGGCTACACCTTC.

The rearrangement uses TRBV30 and TRBJ1-2, with D hard to call. In germline, CDR1 is GTSNPN, CDR2 SVGIG (reference sequence). The CDR3 consists of 12 residues. The V end lost 2 bases, the J end lost 2 bases, and 6 bases lay between the germline ends. CDR3 residues: CAWSSANYGYTF. CDR3 bases: TGTGCCTGGAGTAGCGCCAACTATGGCTACACCTTC.

This chain joins TRBV5-6 and TRBJ1-1; 7 nucleotides align to TRBD1. CDR1 SGHDT and CDR2 YYEEEE come from the germline V gene. J was trimmed by 4 bases and V by 5 bases; bases with no gene match: 5. The CDR3 length is 13 residues. The CDR3 coding sequence is TGTGCCAGCAGACGCAGGGGGAGCACTGAAGCTTTCTTT. Protein product: CASRRRGSTEAFF.

The chain has TRBV2 and TRBJ1-5, with D perhaps matching TRBD1 (5 bases). Trimming removed 6 bases at V and 0 bases at J, with 12 bases between. This CDR3 spans 15 amino acids. The germline V gene has CDR1 SNHLY and CDR2 FYNNEI. The CDR3 sequence: CASSATVYSNQPQHF. As DNA, the CDR3 is TGTGCCAGCAGCGCGACAGTATATAGCAATCAGCCCCAGCATTTT.

The V and J genes are TRBV9 and TRBJ1-2; 8 bases are shared with TRBD1. The V gene's germline CDR1 is SGDLS and CDR2 YYNGEE. The CDR3 sequence is 15 residues long. Losses at the gene ends were 3 bases for V and 5 bases for J; bases not matched to a gene: 9. CDR3 DNA sequence: TGTGCCAGCAGCGACGGACAGGGAGGAAAGTATGGCTACACCTTC. It translates to CASSDGQGGKYGYTF.